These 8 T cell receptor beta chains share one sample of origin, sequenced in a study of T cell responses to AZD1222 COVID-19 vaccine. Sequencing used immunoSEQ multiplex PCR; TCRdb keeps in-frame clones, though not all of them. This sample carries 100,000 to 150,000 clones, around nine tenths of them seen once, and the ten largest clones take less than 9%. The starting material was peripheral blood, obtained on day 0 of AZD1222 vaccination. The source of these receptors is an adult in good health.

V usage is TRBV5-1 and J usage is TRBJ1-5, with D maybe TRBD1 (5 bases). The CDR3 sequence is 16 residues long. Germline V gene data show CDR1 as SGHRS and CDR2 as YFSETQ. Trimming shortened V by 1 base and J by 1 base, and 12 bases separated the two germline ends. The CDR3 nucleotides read TGCGCCAGCAGCTTGACCGGGACGGAGAGCAATCAGCCCCAGCATTTT. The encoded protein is CASSLTGTESNQPQHF.

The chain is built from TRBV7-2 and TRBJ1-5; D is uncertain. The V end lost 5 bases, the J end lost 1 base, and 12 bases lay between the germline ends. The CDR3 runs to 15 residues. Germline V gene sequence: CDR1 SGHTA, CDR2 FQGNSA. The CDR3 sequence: CASSEGPGSNQPQHF. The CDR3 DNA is TGTGCCAGCAGCGAGGGCCCCGGGAGCAATCAGCCCCAGCATTTT.

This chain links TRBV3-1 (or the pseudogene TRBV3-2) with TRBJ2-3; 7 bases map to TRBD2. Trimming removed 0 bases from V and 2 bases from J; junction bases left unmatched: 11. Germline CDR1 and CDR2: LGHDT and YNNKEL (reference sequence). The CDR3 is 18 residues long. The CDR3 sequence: CASSQEGGIGHITDTQYF. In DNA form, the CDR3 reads TGTGCCAGCAGCCAAGAGGGGGGGATCGGTCACATCACAGATACGCAGTATTTT.

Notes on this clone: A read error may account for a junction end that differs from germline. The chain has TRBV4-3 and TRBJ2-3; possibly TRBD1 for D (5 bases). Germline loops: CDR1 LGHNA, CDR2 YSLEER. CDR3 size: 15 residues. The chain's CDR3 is CASSQPGSGTGTQYF. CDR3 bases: TGCGCCAGCAGCCAACCGGGCTCCGGCACAGGTACGCAGTATTTT.

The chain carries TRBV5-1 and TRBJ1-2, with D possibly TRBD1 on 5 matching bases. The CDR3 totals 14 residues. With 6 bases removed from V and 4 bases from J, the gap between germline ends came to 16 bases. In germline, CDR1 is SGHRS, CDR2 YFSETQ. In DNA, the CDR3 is TGCGCCAGCAATTTTGGTCCCGACAGCTATGGCTACACCTTC. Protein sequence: CASNFGPDSYGYTF.

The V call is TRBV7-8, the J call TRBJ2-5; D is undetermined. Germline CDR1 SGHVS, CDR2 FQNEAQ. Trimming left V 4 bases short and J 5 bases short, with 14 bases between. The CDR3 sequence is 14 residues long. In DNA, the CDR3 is TGTGCCAGCAGCTCCGTCCCTCCCAGGGAGACCCAGTACTTC. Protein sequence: CASSSVPPRETQYF.

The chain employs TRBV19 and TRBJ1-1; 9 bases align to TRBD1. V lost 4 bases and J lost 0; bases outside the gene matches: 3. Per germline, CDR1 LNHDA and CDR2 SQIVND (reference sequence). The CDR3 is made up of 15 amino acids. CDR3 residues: CASSKGDRVNTEAFF. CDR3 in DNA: TGTGCCAGTAGTAAAGGGGACAGGGTGAACACTGAAGCTTTCTTT.

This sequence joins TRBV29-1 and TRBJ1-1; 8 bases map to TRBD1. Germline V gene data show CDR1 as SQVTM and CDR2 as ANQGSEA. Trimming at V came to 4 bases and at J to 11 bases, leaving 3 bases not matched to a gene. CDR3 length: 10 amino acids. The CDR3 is CSVGDRQAFF. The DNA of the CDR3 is TGCAGCGTTGGGGACAGGCAGGCTTTCTTT.